The sequence of this T cell receptor beta chain was determined in a study of technical replicates of blood from four donors. The table came from immunoSEQ multiplex PCR; TCRdb's copy has only in-frame clones and leaves some out. The sample carries approximately 87,000 clones, 85% to 95% recorded once. The germline V gene encodes CDR1 SGHKS and CDR2 YYEKEE (reference sequence). There are 17 residues in the CDR3. V lost 1 base, J lost 2 bases, and 9 bases stayed unmatched. Specimen: T cells isolated from PBMCs. The clonotype originates from a human donor in good health. The chain has TRBV5-5 and TRBJ1-2; 9 bases align to TRBD1. Written as DNA, the CDR3 is TGTGCCAGCAGCTTGTCGGTAGGGACAGGGAGGAACTATGGCTACACCTTC. This sequence encodes CASSLSVGTGRNYGYTF.